This entry lists 10 T cell receptor beta chains sequenced from one sample in a study of blood T cell repertoires in COVID-19. The table came from immunoSEQ multiplex PCR; TCRdb's copy has only in-frame clones and leaves some out. The top ten hold around 7.9% of the sample, which has some 180,000 clones, 76% seen once. The sequencing sample was made of peripheral blood. Every receptor here comes from a woman in her 50s with active or convalescent COVID-19.

The V gene is TRBV30, the J gene TRBJ1-2; 7 nucleotides line up with TRBD1. With 0 bases clipped from V and 1 base from J, the junction kept 5 bases outside the gene matches. The CDR3 length is 15 residues. Germline assignment: CDR1 GTSNPN and CDR2 SVGIG (reference sequence). The CDR3 protein is CAWSVPGGSNYGYTF. The CDR3 DNA reads TGTGCCTGGAGTGTACCAGGGGGAAGTAACTATGGCTACACCTTC.

V and J are TRBV6-1 and TRBJ1-5; D uncertain. CDR1 and CDR2 (germline): MNHNS, SASEGT. Trimming left V 1 base short and J 9 bases short, with 13 bases between. The CDR3 runs to 14 residues. CDR3 in amino acids: CASSEGTGRRPQHF. The CDR3 region has the DNA TGTGCCAGCAGTGAAGGGACTGGCAGGCGGCCCCAGCATTTT.

This clone was counted between two and nine times. The rearrangement joins TRBV2 to TRBJ2-2, with a weak D call TRBD1 (6 bases). Germline CDR1 reads SNHLY; CDR2 reads FYNNEI. V was clipped by 7 bases and J by 0 bases, with 21 bases between them. This CDR3 contains 18 residues. CDR3 nucleotide sequence: TGTGCCAGCACGCTAAACATCAGGGGCAGCGCGAACACCGGGGAGCTGTTTTTT. This translates into CASTLNIRGSANTGELFF.

The chain recombines TRBV29-1 with TRBJ2-3; 11 bases match TRBD2. Germline V gives CDR1 SQVTM, CDR2 ANQGSEA. This CDR3 spans 15 amino acids. Trimming cost V 6 bases and J 4 bases; bases outside gene matches: 9. The CDR3 sequence: CSVQTSGARSDTQYF. In DNA, the CDR3 is TGCAGCGTCCAGACTAGCGGGGCCCGCTCAGATACGCAGTATTTT.

The chain joins TRBV7-2 to TRBJ2-6, with a tentative D call TRBD1 (7 bases). Germline V gives CDR1 SGHTA, CDR2 FQGNSA. With 5 bases removed from V and 0 bases from J, the gap between germline ends came to 14 bases. This CDR3 has 17 amino acids. As DNA, the CDR3 is TGTGCCAGCAGCCCTCAGGGGGGAAGCTCTGGGGCCAACGTCCTGACTTTC. This codes for CASSPQGGSSGANVLTF.

The chain combines TRBV5-1 with TRBJ2-3; TRBD1 aligns across 8 bases. The junction had 4 bases not matched to a gene; V was cut back by 2 bases and J by 2 bases. Germline values: CDR1 SGHRS, CDR2 YFSETQ. The length of the CDR3 is 15 residues. The CDR3 DNA reads TGCGCCAGCAGCTTTCGGACAGGGACCACAGATACGCAGTATTTT. Translation gives CASSFRTGTTDTQYF.

This chain uses TRBV6-5 with TRBJ2-7; D call uncertain. V lost 4 bases and J lost 3, with 19 bases in between. The CDR3 length is 16 residues. Germline V gene sequence: CDR1 MNHEY, CDR2 SVGAGI. The CDR3 nucleotides are TGTGCCAGCAGTTCAAACCGCCGGTCGAACAGCTACGAGCAGTACTTC. Residues: CASSSNRRSNSYEQYF.

This clone was detected once. The chain combines TRBV19 with TRBJ1-5, with 7 bases matching TRBD1. Germline CDR1 reads LNHDA; CDR2 reads SQIVND (reference sequence). Trimming removed 7 bases from V and 1 base from J; junction bases left unmatched: 7. The CDR3 is made up of 15 amino acids. The CDR3 is CASTADRASNQPQHF. The CDR3 DNA follows: TGTGCCAGTACCGCCGACAGGGCGAGCAATCAGCCCCAGCATTTT.

The rearrangement links TRBV30 to TRBJ2-7; 13 nucleotides agree with TRBD2. From germline, CDR1 is GTSNPN and CDR2 SVGIG (reference sequence). The CDR3 has 15 residues. J was trimmed by 6 bases and V by 2 bases; bases with no gene match: 7. In DNA, the CDR3 is TGTGCCTGGAGTCTCGGACTAGCGGGAGTTAGCGAGCAGTACTTC. This translates into CAWSLGLAGVSEQYF.

The chain links TRBV5-4 to TRBJ1-4; tentatively, D is TRBD1 (5 bases). This CDR3 spans 16 amino acids. The V gene's germline CDR1 is SGHNT and CDR2 YYREEE (reference sequence). V was pared by 6 bases and J by 0 bases, with 15 bases between. The CDR3 sequence: CASTLGTGATNEKLFF. The CDR3 DNA reads as TGTGCCAGCACCCTCGGAACAGGCGCAACTAATGAAAAACTGTTTTTT.